Shown below are 8 T cell receptor beta chains from a single sample sequenced in a study of response to subunit inactivated influenza vaccine (dated by TCRdb to about 2018). To prepare the library, RT-PCR was applied. Data came from an Illumina HiSeq 2500. The public reads were reanalyzed by TCRdb: fastp trimming at Q25, MiXCR alignment, in-frame beta chains only. Each entry merges the rows of one CDR3 protein and shows their most common DNA and genes. This sample has fewer than 750,000 distinct CDR3 sequences in its table, and approximately 14% of those were observed once. Jointly, the top ten make up around 10% of the sample. The source was PBMCs from blood, collected 11 to 12 days after vaccination. These receptors were obtained from a man aged 50 to 59 who received an inactivated influenza vaccine. Donor details come from another sample of the same person, matched by shared clones.

This clonotype came up a few times. The V gene is TRBV29-1, the J gene TRBJ2-1; 12 nucleotides line up with TRBD2. The ends lost 4 bases at V and 2 bases at J; junction bases unmatched: 6. The germline CDR1 and CDR2 sequences are SQVTM and ANQGSEA. The CDR3 is made up of 16 amino acids. CDR3 nucleotide sequence: TGCAGCGTTGGGAAAGGACTAGCGGGAACCTACAATGAGCAGTTCTTC. This gives the protein CSVGKGLAGTYNEQFF.

The chain links TRBV20-1 to TRBJ2-3, with a possible D match to TRBD1 (6 bases). Germline CDR1 is DFQATT and CDR2 is SNEGSKA (reference sequence). The CDR3 consists of 14 residues. V gave up 1 base and J gave up 3 bases, with 11 bases separating them. The CDR3: CSARVGQWTDTQYF. CDR3 nucleotide sequence: TGCAGTGCTAGAGTAGGACAGTGGACAGATACGCAGTATTTT.

The sample holds many counts of this clonotype. The CDR3 sequence is CASSSEGGRQPQHF. For the CDR3, the DNA is TGTGCCAGCAGTTCCGAGGGTGGAAGACAGCCCCAGCATTTT. The rearrangement links TRBV6-5 to TRBJ1-5, with D uncertain. The V end was cut by 4 bases, the J end by 7 bases, with 14 bases between. Germline V gene data show CDR1 as MNHEY and CDR2 as SVGAGI. The CDR3 sequence is 14 residues long.

This clonotype has a handful of counts. The rearrangement links TRBV20-1 to TRBJ2-3, with 12 nucleotides matching TRBD2. The CDR3 sequence is 16 residues long. Germline V gene sequence: CDR1 DFQATT, CDR2 SNEGSKA (reference sequence). V was pared by 3 bases and J by 1 base, with 5 bases of the junction left unmatched. The DNA of the CDR3 is TGCAGTGCTAGGAGGACTAGCGGGAAAGGCACAGATACGCAGTATTTT. Encoded protein: CSARRTSGKGTDTQYF.

This clonotype was observed at least ten times. The genes are TRBV12-3 or TRBV12-4 and TRBJ2-7; unclear D gene. The V and J ends lost 6 bases and 3 bases respectively, with 15 bases between them. CDR3 length: 14 residues. In DNA form, the CDR3 reads TGTGCCAGCAGATCCAGAGAGGATAACTACGAGCAGTACTTC. It encodes CASRSREDNYEQYF.

Concerning this clonotype itself: A far larger clone is off by one base, so a read error is likely. This rearrangement joins TRBV5-1 to TRBJ1-2; a possible D gene is TRBD1 (5 bases). Trimming stripped 1 base from V and 3 bases from J, with 7 bases between. The CDR3 length is 13 residues. Germline V CDR1 and CDR2: SGHRS, YFSETQ. The CDR3 protein is CASSLIGDYGYTF. The DNA of the CDR3 is TGCGCCAGCAGCTTGATAGGGGACTATGGCTACACCTTC.

This sequence joins TRBV5-1 and TRBJ2-1; 12 nucleotides line up with TRBD2. CDR1 SGHRS and CDR2 YFSETQ come from the germline V gene. V lost 4 bases and J lost 9; bases outside the gene matches: 8. The CDR3 has 15 amino acids. CDR3 protein: CASSLSSGRAGEQFF. The CDR3 DNA reads as TGCGCCAGCAGCCTGTCTAGCGGGAGGGCCGGTGAGCAGTTCTTC.

This chain uses TRBV20-1 with TRBJ2-7; D is ambiguous. Per the germline V gene, CDR1 is DFQATT and CDR2 is SNEGSKA (reference sequence). The CDR3 length is 14 residues. The V and J ends lost 6 bases and 0 bases respectively, with 15 bases between them. CDR3: CSAQDESSSYEQYF. The CDR3 coding sequence is TGCAGTGCACAAGACGAGTCGAGCTCCTACGAGCAGTACTTC.